The 18 T cell receptor beta chains in this list originate from one sample, sequenced in a study of blood T cell repertoires in COVID-19. Assay used: immunoSEQ multiplex PCR; TCRdb lists only in-frame clones, some missing. The data contain 45,000 to 65,000 clones, approximately 80% of them singletons. The sequenced material came from peripheral blood. Source of these receptors: a man in his 70s with active or convalescent COVID-19.

The chain links TRBV12-3 or TRBV12-4 to TRBJ1-2, with TRBD1 matching 7 bases. The CDR3 has 13 amino acids. Trimming took 8 bases from V and 4 from J; bases not matched to a gene: 7. The CDR3: CASANRGIYGYTF. Here the CDR3 DNA reads TGTGCCAGCGCAAACAGGGGCATCTATGGCTACACCTTC.

The V gene is TRBV19, the J gene TRBJ1-3; TRBD1 is a possible D gene (5 bases). This CDR3 region has 16 residues. CDR1 and CDR2 (germline): LNHDA, SQIVND (reference sequence). V lost 3 bases to trimming and J lost 0 bases, with 12 bases between them. CDR3 amino acids: CASSMGTGYSGNTIYF. CDR3 coding DNA: TGTGCCAGTAGTATGGGAACAGGTTACTCTGGAAACACCATATATTTT.

The chain couples TRBV7-3 to TRBJ2-1, with 9 bases fitting TRBD2. CDR1 SGHTA and CDR2 FQGTGA come from the germline V gene. The CDR3 is made up of 15 amino acids. Trimming took 5 bases from V and 2 from J; bases not matched to a gene: 4. For the CDR3, the DNA is TGTGCCAGCAGCCCGACTAGCGGCCCCTACAATGAGCAGTTCTTC. It yields the protein CASSPTSGPYNEQFF. The full variable domain, rest sourced from reference TRBV7-3 and TRBJ2-1, is GAGVSQTPSNKVTEKGKYVELRCDPISGHTALYWYRQSLGQGPEFLIYFQGTGAADDSGLPNDRFFAVRPEGSVSTLKIQRTERGDSAVYLCASSPTSGPYNEQFFGPGTRLTVL.

The genes are TRBV29-1 and TRBJ2-7; 11 bases map to TRBD1. Trimming cost V 7 bases and J 6 bases; bases outside gene matches: 14. Germline values: CDR1 SQVTM, CDR2 ANQGSEA. The CDR3 runs 15 residues. The CDR3 coding sequence is TGCAGCGGTAAAGAACCGGGACAGGGGGTCGGCGAGCAGTACTTC. Its translation: CSGKEPGQGVGEQYF.

The rearrangement uses TRBV7-3 and TRBJ2-1; 8 bases match TRBD2. The CDR3 runs to 16 residues. The germline CDR1 and CDR2 sequences are SGHTA and FQGTGA. Trimming at V came to 0 bases and at J to 5 bases, leaving 6 bases not matched to a gene. CDR3 protein: CASSLTGGATNNEQFF. DNA for the CDR3: TGTGCCAGCAGCTTAACCGGGGGGGCGACAAACAATGAGCAGTTCTTC. The entire variable domain, with the rest obtained from reference TRBV7-3 and TRBJ2-1, is as follows: GAGVSQTPSNKVTEKGKYVELRCDPISGHTALYWYRQSLGQGPEFLIYFQGTGAADDSGLPNDRFFAVRPEGSVSTLKIQRTERGDSAVYLCASSLTGGATNNEQFFGPGTRLTVL.

Note on this clone: This same CDR3 is encoded by further DNA sequences in the sample. The chain combines TRBV4-2 with TRBJ1-1, with D hard to call. The CDR3 contains 12 residues. CDR1 and CDR2 (germline): LGHNA, YNFKEQ. Trimming took 1 base from V and 3 from J, leaving 3 bases between them. The CDR3 region is CASSQADTEAFF. The CDR3 DNA reads as TGTGCCAGCAGCCAAGCAGACACTGAAGCTTTCTTT.

The chain couples TRBV27 to TRBJ1-1; tentative D call: TRBD1 (6 bases). This CDR3 has 14 residues. With 0 bases removed from V and 5 bases from J, the gap between germline ends came to 10 bases. Germline assignment: CDR1 MNHEY and CDR2 SMNVEV (reference sequence). CDR3 loop: CASSLSSRGTEAFF. CDR3 nucleotides: TGTGCCAGCAGTTTATCATCCAGGGGAACTGAAGCTTTCTTT.

In its sample, this clone was seen a few times. This sequence joins TRBV5-5 and TRBJ2-5, with TRBD1 matching 8 bases. V lost 4 bases, J lost 1 base, and 9 bases stayed unmatched. Germline V gene sequence: CDR1 SGHKS, CDR2 YYEKEE (reference sequence). This CDR3 spans 16 amino acids. The DNA for the CDR3 is TGTGCCAGCAGCCCAGGACAGGGATTTATCCAAGAGACCCAGTACTTC. This translates into CASSPGQGFIQETQYF.

The table lists this clone with a few counts. V and J are TRBV28 and TRBJ2-7; no definite D call. V lost 5 bases to trimming and J lost 0 bases, with 8 bases between them. This CDR3 contains 13 residues. Germline V gene data show CDR1 as MDHEN and CDR2 as SYDVKM. CDR3 sequence: CASSPPGSYEQYF. The DNA for the CDR3 is TGTGCCAGCAGTCCCCCGGGCTCCTACGAGCAGTACTTC.

V usage is TRBV4-2 and J usage is TRBJ2-7; 9 bases match TRBD1. The CDR3 is 14 amino acids. Trimming at V came to 4 bases and at J to 7 bases, leaving 8 bases not matched to a gene. CDR1 is LGHNA, CDR2 YNFKEQ, per germline. CDR3 DNA sequence: TGTGCCAGCAGCCCCCGGGACAGGGTCGGAGAGCAGTACTTC. It translates to CASSPRDRVGEQYF.

The chain uses TRBV5-1 and TRBJ1-6, with D possibly TRBD1 on 5 matching bases. Between the trimmed V and J ends, which lost 4 bases and 13 bases, there was a span of 27 bases. The CDR3 is 17 residues long. Germline V CDR1 and CDR2: SGHRS, YFSETQ. The CDR3 DNA reads as TGCGCCAGCAGCCCAACGACGACGGGCGGGGGTTTGGGGCCCCTCCACTTT. Protein: CASSPTTTGGGLGPLHF. Supplemented by reference TRBV5-1 and TRBJ1-6, the full variable domain reads KAGVTQTPRYLIKTRGQQVTLSCSPISGHRSVSWYQQTPGQGLQFLFEYFSETQRNKGNFPGRFSGRQFSNSRSEMNVSTLELGDSALYLCASSPTTTGGGLGPLHFGNGTRLTVT.

This clone was observed a few times. This chain connects TRBV7-2 to TRBJ2-3; TRBD1 aligns across 7 bases. The J segment lost 2 bases and the V segment lost 5 bases, leaving 7 bases of the junction unmatched. The CDR3 is 15 amino acids. CDR1 is SGHTA, CDR2 FQGNSA, per germline. CDR3 DNA sequence: TGTGCCAGCAGCCCGCGGACAGGTTACACAGATACGCAGTATTTT. Encoded protein: CASSPRTGYTDTQYF.

V is TRBV5-6 and J is TRBJ2-7; TRBD1 aligns across 8 bases. The CDR3 is 14 amino acids. V lost 4 bases to trimming and J lost 3 bases; unmatched junction nucleotides: 6. Germline CDR1 SGHDT, CDR2 YYEEEE. The CDR3: CASSNGQGSYEQYF. The CDR3 DNA follows: TGTGCCAGCAGCAATGGACAGGGTAGCTACGAGCAGTACTTC.

The rearrangement links TRBV19 to TRBJ2-1; weak D call: TRBD2 (6 bases). The CDR3 has 16 residues. Trimming stripped 3 bases from V and 2 bases from J, with 14 bases between. Per germline, CDR1 LNHDA and CDR2 SQIVND (reference sequence). The CDR3 reads CASSISVAATYNEQFF. DNA of the CDR3: TGTGCCAGTAGTATCAGTGTAGCGGCCACCTACAATGAGCAGTTCTTC.

The chain uses TRBV30 and TRBJ2-7; possible D gene TRBD1, 5 bases. This CDR3 is built from 11 residues. CDR1 is GTSNPN and CDR2 is SVGIG in the germline V gene (reference sequence). Trimming removed 3 bases at V and 7 bases at J, with 10 bases between. For the CDR3, the DNA is TGTGCCTGGAGGACAGTCGGTGAGCAGTACTTC. Protein: CAWRTVGEQYF.

This chain joins TRBV6-6 and TRBJ1-5, with TRBD1 identical over 7 bases. Losses at the gene ends were 5 bases for V and 0 bases for J; bases not matched to a gene: 16. Germline V gene lookup returns CDR1 MNHNY and CDR2 SVGAGI (reference sequence). The CDR3 is made up of 19 amino acids. This chain's CDR3 is CASSLPGQITGYSNQPQHF. The DNA of the CDR3 is TGTGCCAGCAGTCTGCCGGGACAGATAACGGGGTATAGCAATCAGCCCCAGCATTTT.

The gene calls are TRBV19 and TRBJ1-1; 8 nucleotides agree with TRBD1. The V gene's germline CDR1 is LNHDA and CDR2 SQIVND (reference sequence). V dropped 1 base and J dropped 5; count of bases not matched to a gene: 6. The CDR3 has 15 amino acids. Written as DNA, the CDR3 is TGTGCCAGTAGTATAGGGACCAGGGGGCAAACTGAAGCTTTCTTT. Translated, it gives CASSIGTRGQTEAFF.

The gene calls are TRBV12-5 and TRBJ1-2; tentative D call: TRBD1 (6 bases). The CDR3 totals 14 residues. Germline CDR1 reads LGHNT; CDR2 reads FRNRAP. The germline V and J ends were trimmed by 1 base and 4 bases, with 10 bases remaining between them. The chain's CDR3 is CASGLEGRGYGYTF. The CDR3 DNA sequence: TGTGCTAGTGGTTTGGAGGGCAGGGGCTATGGCTACACCTTC.